The present T cell receptor beta chain was sequenced within a study of T cells expressing NK-cell markers. About the study: From sorted CD3+CD56+NKG2C+, CD3+CD56+NKG2C- and CD3+CD56-NKG2C+ T cells came the TCR beta repertoires.

For TCR beta, cDNA was produced by 5'RACE template switching with UMIs. Reanalyzing the 5' RACE reads, TCRdb keeps one entry per CDR3 protein, without DNA. The sample holds a few hundred thousand distinct CDR3 sequences. CDR1 is SGHTA, CDR2 FQGTGA, per germline. CDR3 size: 13 residues. This TCR was recovered from a man between 18 and 69 years old in good health. The V call is TRBV7-3, the J call TRBJ2-3; no DNA is available, so the TRBD1 call from TCRdb remains unchecked. The source material was blood T cells: a sorted CD56 or NKG2C T cell subset, CD4+ or CD8+ T cells, or bulk PBMC T cells (not recorded which). The CDR3 sequence is CASRLTGTDTQYF.